Sequencing of this TCR beta chain was carried out in a study of beta chain features in type 1 diabetes. Study results and limitations: TCRB repertoires of naive, central memory and Treg cells appeared more similar among patients than among healthy donors.

Expressed TCRB transcripts were sequenced, since all the RNA that had been isolated was reverse transcribed. The data were produced by immunoSEQ multiplex PCR, yet TCRdb's version contains in-frame clones alone and is incomplete. The table records around 150,000 clones, less than 9% of them present only once. This CDR3 region has 19 residues. The V gene's germline CDR1 is SGHAT and CDR2 FQDESV (reference sequence). V was clipped by 5 bases and J by 4 bases; unmatched bases: 12. Only a few counts were recorded for this clone. Its antigen is undetermined. Staining for CD45RO/CCR7/CD25/CD127/CD95/CD27 allowed sorting of CD4+ naive, central memory, regulatory and stem cell-like memory cells.

The sequence was collected from a woman in her twenties or thirties in good health. This chain links TRBV11-1 with TRBJ2-6; 12 nucleotides line up with TRBD2. Sequencing was done on a sample of central memory CD4+ T cells from blood. CDR3 amino acids: CASSAWTSGTMGGANVLTF. The CDR3 DNA follows: TGTGCCAGCAGCGCATGGACTAGCGGGACTATGGGGGGGGCCAACGTCCTGACTTTC.